This T cell receptor (beta chain) originates from a study of T cell changes during pregnancy in multiple sclerosis. The CDR3 consists of 15 residues. Germline V gene sequence: CDR1 SQVTM, CDR2 ANQGSEA. J lost 8 bases, V lost 0 bases, and 10 bases had no gene match. Profiling relied on immunoSEQ multiplex PCR, and the TCRdb table lists in-frame clones only, not all of them. This sample has under 65,000 clones, with approximately 91% found just once. The genes are TRBV29-1 and TRBJ2-1, with 7 bases matching TRBD1. The source material was peripheral blood, sampled after pregnancy. The clonotype comes from a female donor in good health, enrolled as a control in a pregnancy study. CDR3 nucleotides: TGCAGCGTTGAAGATACAAGGGACAGAATCTATGAGCAGTTCTTC. It encodes CSVEDTRDRIYEQFF.